This T cell receptor beta chain was documented in a study of T cell repertoires in cytomegalovirus infection. The CDR3 loop spans 13 amino acids. Trimming left V 5 bases short and J 5 bases short, with 16 bases between. Germline V gene lookup returns CDR1 SQVTM and CDR2 ANQGSEA. Note on this clonotype: The antigen is not known.

From the reads, TCRdb called clonotypes with MiXCR, one entry per CDR3 protein. In the table there are approximately 490,000 distinct CDR3 sequences, about 11% of which are singletons. Findings and limits, study-wide: HLA-C-restricted CMV-specific TCR beta clonotypes were dominant in the ex vivo response.

This TCR was sampled from a human donor in good health (CMV status not recorded). Some clones in this sample may be carry-over from other donors' samples. V is TRBV29-1 and J is TRBJ2-7; no reliable D call. The sequenced sample consisted of PBMCs. CDR3 amino acids: CSVQPSGLHEQYF. The CDR3 nucleotides are TGCAGCGTTCAACCTTCGGGTCTCCACGAGCAGTACTTC.